The clone carrying this T cell receptor (beta chain) was seen many times. The record originates from a study of response to subunit inactivated influenza vaccine. MiXCR, applied by TCRdb to the RT-PCR reads, yields one record per CDR3 protein. The sample shows 560,000 or so distinct CDR3 sequences, under 9% of them seen only once. The V gene's germline CDR1 is SGHRS and CDR2 YFSETQ. The CDR3 is 16 amino acids. V lost 2 bases to trimming and J lost 0 bases, with 12 bases between them. The sequencing used PBMCs from blood, collected less than 30 months after vaccination. The TCR was taken from a man aged 50-75 years who received an inactivated influenza vaccine. The chain recombines TRBV5-1 with TRBJ2-1, with a tentative D call TRBD2 (5 bases). The CDR3 nucleotides read TGCGCCAGCAGCTTACGGACTCAAAGCTCCTACAATGAGCAGTTCTTC. Its translation: CASSLRTQSSYNEQFF.